This paragraph covers one T cell receptor (beta chain) sequence. There are 15 residues in the CDR3. Method: immunoSEQ multiplex PCR; TCRdb's copy keeps in-frame clones and lacks some. Here the sample spans over 80,000 clones, around 81% being singletons. This specimen belongs to a study of control samples from healthy donors and cancer patients. The source material was blood. The source is a man younger than 40 in good health. The V call is TRBV21-1, the J call TRBJ1-6; the DNA was not used to check the table's D call, TRBD1. TRBV21-1 is a listed pseudogene. The CDR3 DNA reads as TGTGCCAGCAGCAAAGGGGGACAGAGTAATTCACCCCTCCACTTT. This sequence encodes CASSKGGQSNSPLHF.